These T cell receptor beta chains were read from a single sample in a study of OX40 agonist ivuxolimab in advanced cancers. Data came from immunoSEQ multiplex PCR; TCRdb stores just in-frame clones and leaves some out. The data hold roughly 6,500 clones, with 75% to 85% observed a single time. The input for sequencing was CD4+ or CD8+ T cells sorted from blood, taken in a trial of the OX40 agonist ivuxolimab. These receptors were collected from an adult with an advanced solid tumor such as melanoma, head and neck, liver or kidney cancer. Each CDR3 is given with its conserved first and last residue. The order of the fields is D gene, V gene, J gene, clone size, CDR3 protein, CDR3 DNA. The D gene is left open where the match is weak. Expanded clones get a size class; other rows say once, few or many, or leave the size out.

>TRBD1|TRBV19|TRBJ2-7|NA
CASSDRDSYEQYF
TGTGCCAGTAGCGACAGGGACTCCTACGAGCAGTACTTC
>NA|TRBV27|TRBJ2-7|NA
CASSTQGPYEQYF
TGTGCCAGCAGTACACAGGGCCCCTACGAGCAGTACTTC
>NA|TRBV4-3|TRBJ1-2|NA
CASSQGEAVYGYTF
TGCGCCAGCAGCCAAGGAGAGGCCGTCTATGGCTACACCTTC
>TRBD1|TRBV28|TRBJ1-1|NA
CASSSYAETGLNTEAFF
TGTGCCAGCAGTTCCTATGCCGAGACAGGGTTGAACACTGAAGCTTTCTTT
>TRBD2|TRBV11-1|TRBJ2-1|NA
CASSYGRGGNNEQFF
TGTGCCAGCAGCTACGGTCGGGGGGGAAACAATGAGCAGTTCTTC
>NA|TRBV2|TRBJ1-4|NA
CASSDEKLFF
TGTGCCAGCAGTGATGAAAAACTGTTTTTT
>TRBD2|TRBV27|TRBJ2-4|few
CASSLSRGGKNIQYF
TGTGCCAGCAGTTTATCGCGGGGGGGCAAAAACATTCAGTACTTC
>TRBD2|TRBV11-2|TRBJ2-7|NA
CASSRDPGLALDEQYF
TGTGCCAGCAGCCGAGACCCGGGACTAGCGCTCGACGAGCAGTACTTC
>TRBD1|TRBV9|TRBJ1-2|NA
CASSVGGGGFYGYTF
TGTGCCAGCAGCGTAGGAGGAGGGGGCTTCTATGGCTACACCTTC
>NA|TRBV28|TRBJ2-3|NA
CASRTIIVGLDDSTDTQYF
TGTGCCAGCAGAACAATTATCGTAGGACTCGATGATAGCACAGATACGCAGTATTTT
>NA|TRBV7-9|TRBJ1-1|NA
CASSKPPSEAFF
TGTGCCTCCTCGAAACCGCCCTCGGAAGCTTTCTTT
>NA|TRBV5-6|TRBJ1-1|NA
CASSFAGLNTEAFF
TGTGCCAGCAGCTTTGCGGGGTTGAACACTGAAGCTTTCTTT
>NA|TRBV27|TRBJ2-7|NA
CASSLSSPWDEQYF
TGTGCCAGCAGTTTATCAAGCCCCTGGGACGAGCAGTACTTC
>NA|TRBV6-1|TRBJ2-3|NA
CASSEAERDTQYF
TGTGCCAGCAGTGAAGCGGAAAGAGATACGCAGTATTTT
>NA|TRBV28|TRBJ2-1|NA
CASSLLLGPQMWQFF
TGTGCCAGCAGTCTCCTCCTGGGACCTCAAATGTGGCAGTTCTTC
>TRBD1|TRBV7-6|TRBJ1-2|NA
CASSPGTGLYGYTF
TGTGCCAGCAGCCCCGGGACAGGGCTCTATGGCTACACCTTC
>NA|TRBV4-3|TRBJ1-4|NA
CASSQATGINEKLFF
TGCGCCAGCAGCCAAGCGACAGGAATTAATGAAAAACTGTTTTTT
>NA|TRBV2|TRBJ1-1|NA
CASSPDRDMNTEAFF
TGTGCCAGCAGTCCGGACCGCGACATGAACACTGAAGCTTTCTTT
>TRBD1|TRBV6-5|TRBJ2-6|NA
CASNQGAGANVLTF
TGTGCCAGCAACCAGGGGGCTGGGGCCAACGTCCTGACTTTC
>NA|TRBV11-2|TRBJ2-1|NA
CASSLGGHLSYNEQFF
TGTGCCAGCAGCTTAGGGGGGCACCTTTCCTACAATGAGCAGTTCTTC
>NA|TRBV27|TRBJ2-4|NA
CASSSRGRNIQYF
TGTGCCAGCAGTTCAAGGGGGAGGAACATTCAGTACTTC
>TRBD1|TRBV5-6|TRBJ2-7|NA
CASEDRGHYEQYF
TGTGCCAGCGAGGACAGGGGGCATTACGAGCAGTACTTC
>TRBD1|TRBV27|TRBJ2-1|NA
CASRPGGHYNEQFF
TGTGCCAGCAGACCAGGGGGACACTACAATGAGCAGTTCTTC
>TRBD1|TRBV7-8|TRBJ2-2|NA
CASIGQGAGELFF
TGTGCCAGCATCGGACAGGGGGCCGGGGAGCTGTTTTTT
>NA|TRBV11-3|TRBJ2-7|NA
CASSLTPSYEQYF
TGTGCCAGCAGCTTAACACCGTCCTACGAGCAGTACTTC
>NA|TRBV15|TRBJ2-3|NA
CATSRPGQDITDTQYF
TGTGCCACCAGCAGACCGGGACAAGACATCACAGATACGCAGTATTTT
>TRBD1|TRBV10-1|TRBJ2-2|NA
CASSEGTVGTGELFF
TGCGCCAGCAGTGAAGGGACAGTGGGCACCGGGGAGCTGTTTTTT
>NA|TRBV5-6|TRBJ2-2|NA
CASSLASNTGELFF
TGTGCCAGCAGCCTGGCGTCGAACACCGGGGAGCTGTTTTTT
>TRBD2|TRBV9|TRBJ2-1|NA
CASSVGLAGGYEQFF
TGTGCCAGCAGCGTAGGGCTAGCGGGAGGGTATGAGCAGTTCTTC
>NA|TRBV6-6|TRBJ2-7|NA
CASSYNRAYEQYF
TGTGCCAGCAGTTACAACAGGGCCTACGAGCAGTACTTC
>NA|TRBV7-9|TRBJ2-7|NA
CASSHSIDRTSDEQYF
TGTGCCAGCAGCCACTCCATTGACAGAACCTCCGACGAGCAGTACTTC
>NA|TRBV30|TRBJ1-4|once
CAWSVLAGIQDNEKLFF
TGTGCCTGGAGTGTACTAGCTGGGATCCAGGATAATGAAAAACTGTTTTTT
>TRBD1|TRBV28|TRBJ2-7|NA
CASSLTGQGLFEQYF
TGTGCCAGCAGTTTAACGGGACAGGGGTTGTTCGAGCAGTACTTC
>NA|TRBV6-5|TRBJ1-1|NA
CASSLGRWGNTEAFF
TGTGCCAGCAGTTTAGGGAGGTGGGGGAACACTGAAGCTTTCTTT
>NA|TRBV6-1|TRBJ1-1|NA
CASRQGGNTEAFF
TGTGCCAGCAGACAGGGAGGAAACACTGAAGCTTTCTTT
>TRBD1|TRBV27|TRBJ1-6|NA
CASSLTSDRVTPLHF
TGTGCCAGCAGTCTAACCTCGGACAGGGTCACACCCCTCCACTTT
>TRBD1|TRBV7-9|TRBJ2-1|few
CASSPQTGIPEQFF
TGTGCCAGCAGCCCCCAGACAGGGATCCCTGAGCAGTTCTTC
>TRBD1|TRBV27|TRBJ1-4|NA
CASSRTGYNEKLFF
TGTGCCAGCAGCCGGACAGGTTATAATGAAAAACTGTTTTTT
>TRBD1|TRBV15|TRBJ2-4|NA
CATSREGQGYHIQYF
TGTGCCACCAGCAGAGAGGGACAGGGGTATCACATTCAGTACTTC
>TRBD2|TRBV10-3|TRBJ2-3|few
CAISERNYRGEDTQYF
TGTGCCATCAGTGAAAGGAATTATCGGGGGGAAGATACGCAGTATTTT
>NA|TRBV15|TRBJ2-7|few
CATSRVGEYEQYF
TGTGCCACCAGCAGAGTAGGGGAGTACGAGCAGTACTTC
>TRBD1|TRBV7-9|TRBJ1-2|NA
CASSPDRVGYTF
TGTGCCAGCAGCCCGGACAGGGTTGGCTACACCTTC
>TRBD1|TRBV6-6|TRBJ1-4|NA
CASSYPTGGEEKLFF
TGTGCCAGCAGTTACCCGACAGGGGGCGAGGAAAAACTGTTTTTT
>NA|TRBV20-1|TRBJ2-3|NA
CSAAGEVTQYF
TGCAGTGCTGCAGGGGAGGTTACGCAGTATTTT
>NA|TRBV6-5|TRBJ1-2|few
CASSYSTGLDGYTF
TGTGCCAGCAGTTACTCTACAGGGTTGGATGGCTACACCTTC
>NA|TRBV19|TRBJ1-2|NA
CASSSSPDGTMANYGYTF
TGTGCCAGTAGTTCCTCGCCCGACGGGACAATGGCTAACTATGGCTACACCTTC
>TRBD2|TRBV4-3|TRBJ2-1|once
CASSQFGGGAYEQFF
TGCGCCAGCAGCCAATTTGGCGGGGGGGCTTATGAGCAGTTCTTC
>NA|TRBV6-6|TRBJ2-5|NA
CASSPQGLETQYF
TGTGCCAGCAGTCCTCAGGGACTGGAGACCCAGTACTTC
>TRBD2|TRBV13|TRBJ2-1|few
CASSLTGLAGATNNEQFF
TGTGCCAGCAGCTTAACCGGACTAGCGGGGGCCACCAACAATGAGCAGTTCTTC
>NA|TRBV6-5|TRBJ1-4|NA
CASRGLEDEKLFF
TGTGCCAGCAGGGGCTTGGAGGATGAAAAACTGTTTTTT
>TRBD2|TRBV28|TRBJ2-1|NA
CASSLGLALDEQFF
TGTGCCAGCAGTTTGGGACTAGCATTGGATGAGCAGTTCTTC
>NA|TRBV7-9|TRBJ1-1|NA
CASSLVGTPVTEAFF
TGTGCCAGCAGCTTAGTCGGGACGCCGGTCACTGAAGCTTTCTTT
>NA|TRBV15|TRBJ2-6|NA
CATSEFASGGANVLTF
TGTGCCACCAGCGAATTCGCGAGTGGTGGGGCCAACGTCCTGACTTTC
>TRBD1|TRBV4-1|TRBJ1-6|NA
CASSQGTGNNSPLHF
TGCGCCAGCAGCCAGGGGACAGGCAATAATTCACCCCTCCACTTT
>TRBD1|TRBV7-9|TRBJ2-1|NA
CASSERTGGRNEQFF
TGTGCCAGCAGCGAAAGGACAGGGGGCAGGAATGAGCAGTTCTTC
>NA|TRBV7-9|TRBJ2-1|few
CASSLGGLPYNEQFF
TGTGCCAGCAGCTTAGGGGGGCTCCCCTACAATGAGCAGTTCTTC
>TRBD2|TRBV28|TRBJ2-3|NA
CASSLAGRADTQYF
TGTGCCAGCAGTTTGGCAGGGAGGGCGGATACGCAGTATTTT
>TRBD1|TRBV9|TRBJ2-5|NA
CASSKTGTAGETQYF
TGTGCCAGCAGCAAGACCGGGACAGCTGGCGAGACCCAGTACTTC
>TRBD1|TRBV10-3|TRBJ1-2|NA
CAISESGTGDGYTF
TGTGCCATCAGTGAGTCCGGGACAGGAGATGGCTACACCTTC